The clone carrying this T cell receptor (beta chain) appeared a few times. Its antigen is still unknown. The data are from a study of identical twins. Study-level results: Diverse VJ usage suggested most zero-insertion clonotypes were not invariant T cells. Insertions ran lower in abundant cord blood beta clonotypes, though not in memory repertoires. Out-of-frame alpha sequences common to twins exhibited a surplus of low generation probability.

Healthy Caucasians alone served as donors. TCRdb reprocessed the 5' RACE reads via MiXCR and lists one record per CDR3 protein. The profile shows 1.5 million to 2 million distinct CDR3 sequences, around a third of them singletons. Looked up from germline, CDR1 is SGHRS and CDR2 is YFSETQ. The CDR3 covers 15 residues. The V gene end was trimmed by 4 bases and the J gene end by 3 bases; junction bases not matched to a gene: 9. V usage is TRBV5-1 and J usage is TRBJ2-7, with 8 bases fitting TRBD1. This sequence was found in a newborn girl in good health. The sample was cord blood. CDR3 sequence: CASSRGGTGYYEQYF. CDR3 nucleotides: TGCGCCAGCAGCAGAGGCGGGACAGGATACTACGAGCAGTACTTC.